A selection of T cell receptor beta chains follows, all from one sample in a study of shared clonotypes between healthy human individuals. The data were produced by immunoSEQ multiplex PCR, yet TCRdb's version contains in-frame clones alone and is incomplete. The table records 1.5 million to 1.9 million clones, nearly 99% of them present only once. Sequenced sample: naive CD4+ T cells sorted from blood. The receptors were sampled from a man under 40 in good health. CDR3s include the opening cysteine and the closing phenylalanine or tryptophan. D genes are given only for firm matches. Clone size is not always given. Where it is, it says once, few, many or a class for expanded clones.

d_gene: TRBD1
j_gene: TRBJ2-7
v_gene: TRBV18
abundance: -
CDR3nt: TGTGCCAGCTCACCCGGACAGGGGTCCTACGAGCAGTACTTC
CDR3aa: CASSPGQGSYEQYF

d_gene: -
j_gene: TRBJ2-5
v_gene: TRBV11-2
abundance: -
CDR3nt: TGTGCCAGCAGCTTAACTCGGGGTAGCACCGGGGAGACCCAGTACTTC
CDR3aa: CASSLTRGSTGETQYF

d_gene: TRBD2
j_gene: TRBJ2-1
v_gene: TRBV6-1
abundance: -
CDR3nt: TGTGCCAGCAGAGCGACTAGCGCGTACAATGAGCAGTTCTTC
CDR3aa: CASRATSAYNEQFF

d_gene: -
j_gene: TRBJ2-1
v_gene: TRBV5-4
abundance: -
CDR3nt: TGTGCCAGCAGCGAACAGGGAGTCCACAATGAGCAGTTCTTC
CDR3aa: CASSEQGVHNEQFF

d_gene: -
j_gene: TRBJ2-7
v_gene: TRBV7-2
abundance: -
CDR3nt: TGTGCCAGCAGCCTTGACAGAGTCTACGAGCAGTACTTC
CDR3aa: CASSLDRVYEQYF

d_gene: -
j_gene: TRBJ2-6
v_gene: TRBV5-1
abundance: -
CDR3nt: TGCGCCAGCAGCTACGGGTCTGGGGCCAACGTCCTGACTTTC
CDR3aa: CASSYGSGANVLTF

d_gene: -
j_gene: TRBJ2-1
v_gene: TRBV27
abundance: once
CDR3nt: TGTGCCAGCAGTTTCGAAGGGTACAATGAGCAGTTCTTC
CDR3aa: CASSFEGYNEQFF

d_gene: TRBD2
j_gene: TRBJ2-7
v_gene: TRBV10-1
abundance: -
CDR3nt: TGCGCCAGCAGCGAACCGGGGGGACTAGCTGTCTGGGAGCAGTACTTC
CDR3aa: CASSEPGGLAVWEQYF

d_gene: -
j_gene: TRBJ2-1
v_gene: TRBV10-3
abundance: -
CDR3nt: TGTGCCATCAGCACTCAGGGGCCTAATGAGCAGTTCTTC
CDR3aa: CAISTQGPNEQFF

d_gene: -
j_gene: TRBJ2-1
v_gene: TRBV14
abundance: -
CDR3nt: TGTGCCAGCAGCCAAGATCGGGGGTTAGGACCCAATGAGCAGTTCTTC
CDR3aa: CASSQDRGLGPNEQFF

d_gene: -
j_gene: TRBJ2-7
v_gene: TRBV5-1
abundance: once
CDR3nt: TGCGCCAGCAGCATTGTACCCTCCACCTACGAGCAGTACTTC
CDR3aa: CASSIVPSTYEQYF

d_gene: -
j_gene: TRBJ2-1
v_gene: TRBV7-2
abundance: -
CDR3nt: TGTGCCAGCAGCTTACGGGCAATAGTTAGCCCCTACAATGAGCAGTTCTTC
CDR3aa: CASSLRAIVSPYNEQFF

d_gene: TRBD1
j_gene: TRBJ1-5
v_gene: TRBV15
abundance: -
CDR3nt: TGTGCCACCAGCAGATCGGGTCCCGGGACAGCTACCCCAAGGGGCAATCAGCCCCAGCATTTT
CDR3aa: CATSRSGPGTATPRGNQPQHF

d_gene: -
j_gene: TRBJ2-7
v_gene: TRBV5-1
abundance: -
CDR3nt: TGCGCCAGCAGCTTGGATAATAACTACGAGCAGTACTTC
CDR3aa: CASSLDNNYEQYF

d_gene: TRBD1
j_gene: TRBJ2-3
v_gene: TRBV27
abundance: -
CDR3nt: TGTGCCAGCAGTTCGGGACAGGGTGGCACAGATACGCAGTATTTT
CDR3aa: CASSSGQGGTDTQYF

d_gene: -
j_gene: TRBJ1-1
v_gene: TRBV5-1
abundance: -
CDR3nt: TGCGCCAGCAGCTTGGCGATAGGGGCTAACACTGAAGCTTTCTTT
CDR3aa: CASSLAIGANTEAFF

d_gene: TRBD2
j_gene: TRBJ2-7
v_gene: TRBV9
abundance: once
CDR3nt: TGTGCCAGCAGCGAACAAGCGGGAGCACTTGACGAGCAGTACTTC
CDR3aa: CASSEQAGALDEQYF

d_gene: -
j_gene: TRBJ2-3
v_gene: TRBV6-1
abundance: -
CDR3nt: TGTGCCAGCTCTCGCCAATTCATCATCACAGATACGCAGTATTTT
CDR3aa: CASSRQFIITDTQYF

d_gene: -
j_gene: TRBJ1-2
v_gene: TRBV28
abundance: -
CDR3nt: TGTGCCAGCAGTTCGGTAACCTATGGCTACACCTTC
CDR3aa: CASSSVTYGYTF

d_gene: -
j_gene: TRBJ2-7
v_gene: TRBV28
abundance: -
CDR3nt: TGTGCCAGCAGTCCCGGAGAATGGCCCTACGAGCAGTACTTC
CDR3aa: CASSPGEWPYEQYF

d_gene: TRBD2
j_gene: TRBJ2-7
v_gene: TRBV7-2
abundance: -
CDR3nt: TGTGCCAGCAGCTTGGTAGGACTAGCGGGAGGGTACGAGCAGTACTTC
CDR3aa: CASSLVGLAGGYEQYF

d_gene: TRBD1
j_gene: TRBJ2-3
v_gene: TRBV5-1
abundance: -
CDR3nt: TGCGCCAGCAGCATCCTCGGACAGGCGGATACGCAGTATTTT
CDR3aa: CASSILGQADTQYF

d_gene: -
j_gene: TRBJ2-5
v_gene: TRBV7-6
abundance: -
CDR3nt: TGTGCCAGCAGCTTGGCGCAAGAGACCCAGTACTTC
CDR3aa: CASSLAQETQYF

d_gene: -
j_gene: TRBJ2-5
v_gene: TRBV9
abundance: -
CDR3nt: TGTGCCAGCAGCGTAGGTGAAGTACAAGAGACCCAGTACTTC
CDR3aa: CASSVGEVQETQYF

d_gene: -
j_gene: TRBJ2-1
v_gene: TRBV28
abundance: -
CDR3nt: TGTGCCAGCGGGAGAATGGATTACAATGAGCAGTTCTTC
CDR3aa: CASGRMDYNEQFF

d_gene: -
j_gene: TRBJ2-7
v_gene: TRBV4-1
abundance: once
CDR3nt: TGCGCCAGCAGCCAAGTGTTCAGAGCTTACAACTACGAGCAGTACTTC
CDR3aa: CASSQVFRAYNYEQYF

d_gene: -
j_gene: TRBJ1-5
v_gene: TRBV5-6
abundance: -
CDR3nt: TGTGCCAGCAGCTTCACCTTAGGTCAGCCCCAGCATTTT
CDR3aa: CASSFTLGQPQHF

d_gene: TRBD1
j_gene: TRBJ2-6
v_gene: TRBV5-8
abundance: -
CDR3nt: TGTGCCAGCAGCCCCAGGACAGGGGGGACCCCTGGGGCCAACGTCCTGACTTTC
CDR3aa: CASSPRTGGTPGANVLTF

d_gene: -
j_gene: TRBJ1-2
v_gene: TRBV5-8
abundance: -
CDR3nt: TGTGCCAGCAGCCCTTCATTTCGGGGGCTCAACTATGGCTACACCTTC
CDR3aa: CASSPSFRGLNYGYTF

d_gene: -
j_gene: TRBJ2-7
v_gene: TRBV15
abundance: -
CDR3nt: TGTGCCACCAGCACCTTACTAGTTTCCGAGCAGTACTTC
CDR3aa: CATSTLLVSEQYF

d_gene: -
j_gene: TRBJ2-7
v_gene: TRBV15
abundance: -
CDR3nt: TGTGCCACCAGCAGAGATGAGGGGGTCGAGCAGTACTTC
CDR3aa: CATSRDEGVEQYF

d_gene: -
j_gene: TRBJ2-1
v_gene: TRBV28
abundance: -
CDR3nt: TGTGCCACACTGGAGGGCAGGCAGGGAACATACAATGAGCAGTTCTTC
CDR3aa: CATLEGRQGTYNEQFF

d_gene: -
j_gene: TRBJ2-4
v_gene: TRBV4-3
abundance: once
CDR3nt: TGCGCCAGCAGCCAAACAGGCTTCCCAGCCAAAAACATTCAGTACTTC
CDR3aa: CASSQTGFPAKNIQYF

d_gene: -
j_gene: TRBJ2-7
v_gene: TRBV18
abundance: -
CDR3nt: TGTGCCAGCTCATCATCCTACGAGCAGTACTTC
CDR3aa: CASSSSYEQYF

d_gene: -
j_gene: TRBJ2-7
v_gene: TRBV21-1
abundance: -
CDR3nt: TGTGCCAGCAGCTTACGGACCGGGATCCACGAGCAGTACTTC
CDR3aa: CASSLRTGIHEQYF

d_gene: -
j_gene: TRBJ1-5
v_gene: TRBV2
abundance: -
CDR3nt: TGTGCCAGCAGTGAAGCGAGGAAAGACAGAGGGATTGGAGGCCAGCCCCAGCATTTT
CDR3aa: CASSEARKDRGIGGQPQHF

d_gene: TRBD2
j_gene: TRBJ2-5
v_gene: TRBV6-1
abundance: -
CDR3nt: TGTGCCAGCAGTCCGACTAGCGGGAGTTCTGAGACCCAGTACTTC
CDR3aa: CASSPTSGSSETQYF

d_gene: -
j_gene: TRBJ2-1
v_gene: TRBV28
abundance: -
CDR3nt: TGTGCCAGCAGCCCCACAGGGTCGGGTGAGCAGTTCTTC
CDR3aa: CASSPTGSGEQFF

d_gene: TRBD1
j_gene: TRBJ1-5
v_gene: TRBV6-5
abundance: -
CDR3nt: TGTGCCAGCAGTTGGGACAGGGATCAGCCCCAGCATTTT
CDR3aa: CASSWDRDQPQHF

d_gene: -
j_gene: TRBJ1-1
v_gene: TRBV5-4
abundance: -
CDR3nt: TGTGCCAGCAGCTTTACAGTGAACACTGAAGCTTTCTTT
CDR3aa: CASSFTVNTEAFF

d_gene: -
j_gene: TRBJ2-7
v_gene: TRBV5-1
abundance: -
CDR3nt: TGCGCCAGCAGCTTGACGGTCGGAGGGGGCGTCCGGGGCGAGCAGTACTTC
CDR3aa: CASSLTVGGGVRGEQYF

d_gene: -
j_gene: TRBJ1-3
v_gene: TRBV14
abundance: -
CDR3nt: TGTGCCAGCAGCCAAGACGGAAACACCATATATTTT
CDR3aa: CASSQDGNTIYF

d_gene: -
j_gene: TRBJ2-7
v_gene: TRBV28
abundance: -
CDR3nt: TGTGCCAGCAGTTCCCAACTGAACGAGCAGTACTTC
CDR3aa: CASSSQLNEQYF

d_gene: TRBD1
j_gene: TRBJ1-2
v_gene: TRBV18
abundance: -
CDR3nt: TGTGCCAGCTCACCACTCCCTCAAACAGGGGGTAATGGCTACACCTTC
CDR3aa: CASSPLPQTGGNGYTF

d_gene: -
j_gene: TRBJ2-1
v_gene: TRBV6-1
abundance: -
CDR3nt: TGTGCCAGCAGTGCGTGGAGCCCGGGGACCGATGAGCAGTTCTTC
CDR3aa: CASSAWSPGTDEQFF

d_gene: -
j_gene: TRBJ2-3
v_gene: TRBV10-3
abundance: -
CDR3nt: TGTGCCATCAGTGAGTCAGATACGCAGTATTTT
CDR3aa: CAISESDTQYF

d_gene: TRBD1
j_gene: TRBJ1-2
v_gene: TRBV28
abundance: -
CDR3nt: TGTGCCAGCAGTTCTACAGGGGGCCCCTACCATGGCTACACCTTC
CDR3aa: CASSSTGGPYHGYTF

d_gene: TRBD1
j_gene: TRBJ2-5
v_gene: TRBV10-3
abundance: -
CDR3nt: TGTGCCATCAGCGAACCCCGGACAGGGATGGAGACCCAGTACTTC
CDR3aa: CAISEPRTGMETQYF

d_gene: -
j_gene: TRBJ2-7
v_gene: TRBV6-5
abundance: -
CDR3nt: TGTGCCAGCAGTTACGACGGGGTATATCCCTACGAGCAGTACTTC
CDR3aa: CASSYDGVYPYEQYF

d_gene: TRBD1
j_gene: TRBJ2-3
v_gene: TRBV2
abundance: -
CDR3nt: TGTGCCAGCAGTTGGCCCGAGGACAGGACAGATACGCAGTATTTT
CDR3aa: CASSWPEDRTDTQYF

d_gene: -
j_gene: TRBJ1-2
v_gene: TRBV10-3
abundance: -
CDR3nt: TGTGCCATCAGTGTTAGTTCAAACCATGGCTACACCTTC
CDR3aa: CAISVSSNHGYTF

d_gene: -
j_gene: TRBJ2-7
v_gene: TRBV5-5
abundance: -
CDR3nt: TGTGCCAGCAGCCTACGGGACGCGCTAGGGCGTGGGGAGCAGTACTTC
CDR3aa: CASSLRDALGRGEQYF

d_gene: -
j_gene: TRBJ2-7
v_gene: TRBV7-9
abundance: -
CDR3nt: TGTGCCAGCAGCTTTATACAGGGAAGCTCCTACGAGCAGTACTTC
CDR3aa: CASSFIQGSSYEQYF

d_gene: TRBD1
j_gene: TRBJ2-7
v_gene: TRBV10-1
abundance: -
CDR3nt: TGCGCCAGCAGTGATCCGGGACAGGGACTCTACGAGCAGTACTTC
CDR3aa: CASSDPGQGLYEQYF

d_gene: -
j_gene: TRBJ2-7
v_gene: TRBV5-4
abundance: -
CDR3nt: TGTGCCAGCAGCTTGGCCATAGGACCGAGCTACGAGCAGTACTTC
CDR3aa: CASSLAIGPSYEQYF

d_gene: -
j_gene: TRBJ2-5
v_gene: TRBV7-6
abundance: -
CDR3nt: TGTGCCAGCGGCCCAACAGGGAAGGAGACCCAGTACTTC
CDR3aa: CASGPTGKETQYF

d_gene: -
j_gene: TRBJ1-5
v_gene: TRBV2
abundance: -
CDR3nt: TGTGCCAGCAGTTCGAGGAGCGTCGGCAATCAGCCCCAGCATTTT
CDR3aa: CASSSRSVGNQPQHF

d_gene: -
j_gene: TRBJ1-5
v_gene: TRBV27
abundance: -
CDR3nt: TGTGCCAGCACCCCCGGACCGCGCCCTGTGGGCAATCAGCCCCAGCATTTT
CDR3aa: CASTPGPRPVGNQPQHF

d_gene: -
j_gene: TRBJ1-1
v_gene: TRBV28
abundance: -
CDR3nt: TGTGCCAGCAGTTCGGTCAGTGAAGCTTTCTTT
CDR3aa: CASSSVSEAFF